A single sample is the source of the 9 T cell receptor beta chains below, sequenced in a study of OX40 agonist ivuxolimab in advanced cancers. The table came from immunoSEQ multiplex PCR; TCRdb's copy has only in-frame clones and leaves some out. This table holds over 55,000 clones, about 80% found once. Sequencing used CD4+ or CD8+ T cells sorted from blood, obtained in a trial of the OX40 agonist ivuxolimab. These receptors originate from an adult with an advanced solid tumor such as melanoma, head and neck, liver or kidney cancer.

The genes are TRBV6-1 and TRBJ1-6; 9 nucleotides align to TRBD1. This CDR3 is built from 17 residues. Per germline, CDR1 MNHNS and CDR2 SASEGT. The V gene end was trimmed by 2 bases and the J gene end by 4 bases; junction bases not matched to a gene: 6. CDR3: CASSERGTGTYNSPLHF. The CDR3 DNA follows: TGTGCCAGCAGTGAACGAGGGACAGGGACATATAATTCACCCCTCCACTTT.

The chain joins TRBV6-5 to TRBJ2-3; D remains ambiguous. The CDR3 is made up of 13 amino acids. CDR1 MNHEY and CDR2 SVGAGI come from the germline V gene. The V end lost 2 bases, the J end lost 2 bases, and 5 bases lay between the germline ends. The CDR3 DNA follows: TGTGCCAGCAGTTACAAACCCACAGATACGCAGTATTTT. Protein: CASSYKPTDTQYF.

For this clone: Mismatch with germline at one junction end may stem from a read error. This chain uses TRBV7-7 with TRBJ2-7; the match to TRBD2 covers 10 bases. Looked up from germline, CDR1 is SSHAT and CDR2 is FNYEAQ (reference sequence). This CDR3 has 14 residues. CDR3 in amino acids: CASSSSSGGYEQYF. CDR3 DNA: TGTGCTAGCAGCTCCTCTAGCGGGGGCTACGAGCAGTACTTC. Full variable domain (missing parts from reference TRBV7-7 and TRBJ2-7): GAGVSQSPRYKVTKRGQDVTLRCDPISSHATLYWYQQALGQGPEFLTYFNYEAQPDKSGLPSDRFSAERPEGSISTLTIQRTEQRDSAMYRCASSSSSGGYEQYFGPGTRLTVT.

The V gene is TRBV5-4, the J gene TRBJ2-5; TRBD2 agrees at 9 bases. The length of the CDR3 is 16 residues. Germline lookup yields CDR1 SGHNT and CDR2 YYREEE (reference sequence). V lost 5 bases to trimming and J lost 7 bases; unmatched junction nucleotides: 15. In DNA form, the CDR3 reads TGTGCCAGCAGGCCCGAACCGGCGGGGGGGCGAGGGACCCAGTACTTC. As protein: CASRPEPAGGRGTQYF.

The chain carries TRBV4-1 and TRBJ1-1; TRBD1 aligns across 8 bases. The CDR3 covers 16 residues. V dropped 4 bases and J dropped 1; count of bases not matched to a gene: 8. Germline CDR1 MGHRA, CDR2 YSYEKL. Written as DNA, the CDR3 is TGCGCCAGCAGCCCTCCAGGGGGCCGGCAGAACACTGAAGCTTTCTTT. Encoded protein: CASSPPGGRQNTEAFF.

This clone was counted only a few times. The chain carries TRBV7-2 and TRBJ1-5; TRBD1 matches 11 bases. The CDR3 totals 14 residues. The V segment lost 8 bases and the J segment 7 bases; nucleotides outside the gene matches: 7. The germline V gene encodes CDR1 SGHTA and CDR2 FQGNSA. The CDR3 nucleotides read TGTGCCAGCCAAAAGGGACAGGGGGTCCAGCCCCAGCATTTT. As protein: CASQKGQGVQPQHF.

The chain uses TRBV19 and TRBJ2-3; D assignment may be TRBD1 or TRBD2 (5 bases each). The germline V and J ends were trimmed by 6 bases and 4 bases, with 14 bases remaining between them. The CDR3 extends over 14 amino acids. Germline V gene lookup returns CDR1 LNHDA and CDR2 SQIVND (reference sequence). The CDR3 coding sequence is TGTGCCAGTAGGGACGGGGACCGTCCAGATACGCAGTATTTT. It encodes CASRDGDRPDTQYF. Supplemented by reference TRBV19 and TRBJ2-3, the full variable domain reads DGGITQSPKYLFRKEGQNVTLSCEQNLNHDAMYWYRQDPGQGLRLIYYSQIVNDFQKGDIAEGYSVSREKKESFPLTVTSAQKNPTAFYLCASRDGDRPDTQYFGPGTRLTVL.

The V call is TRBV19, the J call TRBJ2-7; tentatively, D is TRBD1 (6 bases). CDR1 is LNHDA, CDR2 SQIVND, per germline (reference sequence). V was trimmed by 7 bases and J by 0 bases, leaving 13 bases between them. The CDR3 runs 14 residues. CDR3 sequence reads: CASIQGLSSYEQYF. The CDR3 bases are TGTGCCAGTATCCAGGGGCTGAGCTCCTACGAGCAGTACTTC.

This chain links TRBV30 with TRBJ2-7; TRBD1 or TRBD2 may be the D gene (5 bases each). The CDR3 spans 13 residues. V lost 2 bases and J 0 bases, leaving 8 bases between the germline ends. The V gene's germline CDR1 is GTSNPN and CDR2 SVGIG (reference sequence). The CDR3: CAWSRDASYEQYF. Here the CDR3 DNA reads TGTGCCTGGAGTCGGGACGCCTCCTACGAGCAGTACTTC.